This TCR beta chain was recorded in a study of T cells after yellow fever vaccination. Study-wide results and caveats: CD4 and CD8 compartments shared a small share of clonotypes, likely from convergent recombination.

V lost 0 bases to trimming and J lost 4 bases, with 13 bases between them. Germline V gives CDR1 SGHRS, CDR2 YFSETQ. CDR3 length: 16 amino acids. This clonotype was observed a few times. Its antigen is still unknown. TCRdb re-called the 5' RACE reads with MiXCR, one entry per CDR3 protein. The repertoire holds fewer than 90,000 distinct CDR3 sequences, approximately 7% seen once, with roughly a third in the top ten. This TCR was recovered from a man between 18 and 35 years old who received the YFV17D yellow fever vaccine. Sequences were derived from CD8+ T cells sorted from PBMCs, sampled 5 days after the first yellow fever vaccination. J is TRBJ1-4 and V is TRBV5-1; the D gene is possibly TRBD1 (5 bases). The CDR3 reads CASSLGSGTVNEKLFF. The CDR3 DNA sequence: TGCGCCAGCAGCTTGGGATCAGGGACGGTTAATGAAAAACTGTTTTTT.